These T cell receptor beta chains were read from a single sample in a study of blood T cells in healthy people across ages. TCRdb independently ran MiXCR on the 5' RACE reads; one entry per CDR3 protein. The table has fewer than 600,000 distinct CDR3 sequences, approximately 26% seen once; the top ten hold approximately 3.7%. These same records also appear under a second study, on T cells of mothers and their children.

Sequencing input: blood. These receptor sequences come from a boy younger than 10 in good health. CDR3s include the opening cysteine and the closing phenylalanine or tryptophan. D genes are given only for firm matches. Size is omitted from some rows. Given values are once, few, many or a class for expanded clones.

D gene	V gene	J gene	clone size	CDR3 protein	CDR3 DNA
NA	TRBV11-2	TRBJ2-5	NA	CASSQFEETQYF	TGTGCCAGCAGCCAATTCGAGGAGACCCAGTACTTC
NA	TRBV7-2	TRBJ2-7	few	CASSGRPGHLYEQYF	TGTGCCAGCAGCGGGCGCCCGGGACACCTCTACGAGCAGTACTTC
NA	TRBV15	TRBJ2-7	NA	CATSRVGFYEQYF	TGTGCCACCAGCAGGGTCGGATTCTACGAGCAGTACTTC
NA	TRBV12-3/TRBV12-4	TRBJ1-5	once	CASTLLGVSNQPQHF	TGTGCCAGCACCCTCCTGGGGGTTAGCAATCAGCCCCAGCATTTT
TRBD2	TRBV2	TRBJ2-2	NA	CASSGSGGAIGELFF	TGTGCCAGCAGTGGAAGCGGGGGGGCAATCGGGGAGCTGTTTTTT
TRBD2	TRBV27	TRBJ2-4	many	CASSLTSGRNIQYF	TGTGCCAGCAGTTTAACTAGCGGGAGGAACATTCAGTACTTC
TRBD1	TRBV7-8	TRBJ1-1	NA	CASSYQGGGGTGAFF	TGTGCCAGCAGCTATCAGGGGGGAGGAGGCACTGGAGCTTTCTTT
NA	TRBV7-2	TRBJ2-5	NA	CASSLVAGGLGETQYF	TGTGCCAGCAGCTTAGTGGCTGGGGGCTTGGGGGAGACCCAGTACTTC
TRBD1	TRBV28	TRBJ1-5	NA	CASSLSEGGEFSNQPQHF	TGTGCCAGCAGTTTATCCGAAGGGGGCGAGTTTAGCAATCAGCCCCAGCACTTT
NA	TRBV4-3	TRBJ2-1	NA	CASSQVSYPTFSYNEQFF	TGCGCCAGCAGCCAAGTGTCCTATCCGACGTTTTCCTACAATGAGCAGTTCTTC
TRBD1	TRBV6-6	TRBJ2-1	NA	CASSFGGSYRGNEQFF	TGTGCCAGCAGTTTTGGAGGTAGCTACAGGGGCAATGAGCAGTTCTTC
NA	TRBV7-2	TRBJ1-1	NA	CASSKGVGEAFF	TGTGCCAGCAGCAAGGGAGTAGGTGAAGCTTTCTTT
NA	TRBV2	TRBJ2-3	few	CASSDEDLDTQYF	TGTGCCAGCAGTGACGAGGATCTGGATACGCAGTATTTT
TRBD1	TRBV28	TRBJ1-1	many	CASSRDSMNTEAFF	TGTGCCAGCAGCAGGGACAGCATGAACACTGAAGCTTTCTTT
TRBD2	TRBV9	TRBJ2-3	NA	CASSAQGLADTQYF	TGTGCCAGCAGCGCCCAGGGACTAGCTGATACGCAGTATTTT
NA	TRBV7-3	TRBJ2-3	NA	CASSPNLGADTQYF	TGTGCCAGCAGCCCTAATTTGGGAGCAGATACGCAGTATTTT
NA	TRBV20-1	TRBJ1-2	few	CSARDAENYGYTF	TGCAGTGCTAGAGATGCAGAGAACTATGGCTACACCTTC
TRBD2	TRBV5-4	TRBJ2-3	NA	CASSPASGGPTSTDTQYF	TGTGCCAGCAGCCCGGCTAGCGGGGGGCCGACTAGCACAGATACGCAGTATTTT
TRBD2	TRBV28	TRBJ2-4	NA	CASSLRLAGGENIQYF	TGTGCCAGCAGTTTAAGACTAGCGGGAGGGGAAAACATTCAGTACTTC
NA	TRBV20-1	TRBJ2-5	few	CSAKGGGETQYF	TGCAGTGCTAAGGGGGGCGGCGAGACCCAGTACTTC
NA	TRBV18	TRBJ2-5	NA	CASSPRLARETQCF	TGTGCCAGCTCACCACGGCTAGCTCGGGAGACCCAGTGCTTC
TRBD1	TRBV18	TRBJ1-1	NA	CASSPDRQNTEAFF	TGTGCCAGCTCACCGGACAGGCAGAACACTGAAGCTTTCTTT
NA	TRBV24-1	TRBJ2-5	NA	CATSDQRRGLETQYF	TGTGCCACCAGTGATCAACGGCGGGGATTAGAGACCCAGTACTTC
TRBD2	TRBV7-9	TRBJ2-1	once	CASSPSTSGGTYNEQFF	TGTGCCAGCAGCCCTTCTACTAGCGGGGGGACCTACAATGAGCAGTTCTTC
NA	TRBV12-3/TRBV12-4	TRBJ1-3	few	CASDGPRDLSGNTIYF	TGTGCCAGCGATGGCCCTAGGGACCTCTCTGGAAACACCATATATTTT
NA	TRBV7-9	TRBJ2-2	few	CASSFSLTHERPGELFF	TGTGCCAGCAGCTTCAGCCTGACACATGAGAGGCCCGGGGAGCTGTTTTTT
NA	TRBV27	TRBJ1-1	few	CASSPWGLGTEAFF	TGTGCCAGCAGTCCTTGGGGGCTGGGCACTGAAGCTTTCTTT
NA	TRBV7-9	TRBJ1-5	NA	CASSLGAGRRGSNQPQHF	TGTGCCAGCAGCCTAGGGGCAGGGAGACGGGGGAGCAATCAGCCCCAGCATTTT
NA	TRBV7-2	TRBJ2-7	NA	CASSRSGIYEQYF	TGTGCCAGCAGCCGATCGGGGATCTACGAGCAGTACTTC
TRBD2	TRBV9	TRBJ2-3	NA	CASSVGLAVYTDTQYF	TGTGCCAGCAGCGTAGGACTAGCGGTATACACAGATACGCAGTATTTT
NA	TRBV29-1	TRBJ1-3	NA	CSVDDRSSGNTIYF	TGCAGCGTTGATGACAGGTCCTCTGGAAACACCATATATTTT
NA	TRBV6-1	TRBJ2-5	few	CASSGISRGGQETQYF	TGTGCCAGCAGTGGAATTAGCCGAGGAGGCCAAGAGACCCAGTACTTC
NA	TRBV10-3	TRBJ2-3	few	CAISRVRETSTDTQYF	TGTGCCATCAGTCGAGTCCGGGAAACTAGCACAGATACGCAGTATTTT
TRBD2	TRBV24-1	TRBJ2-3	NA	CATSDGLAGGGTDTQYF	TGTGCCACCTCTGACGGACTAGCGGGAGGAGGGACAGATACGCAGTATTTT
TRBD1	TRBV3-1	TRBJ1-1	NA	CASRDYRGRGGAFF	TGTGCCAGCAGAGACTACAGGGGGCGGGGGGGAGCTTTCTTT
TRBD1	TRBV15	TRBJ1-2	NA	CATSRDRTGGVYGYTF	TGTGCCACCAGCAGAGATCGTACAGGGGGCGTCTATGGCTACACCTTC
NA	TRBV20-1	TRBJ2-3	NA	CSARVGTVGADTQYF	TGCAGTGCTAGAGTCGGGACGGTTGGCGCAGATACGCAGTATTTT
NA	TRBV5-1	TRBJ1-3	NA	CASSRDGVSGNTIYF	TGCGCCAGCAGCCGTGACGGCGTCTCTGGAAACACCATATATTTT
TRBD2	TRBV9	TRBJ2-1	few	CASSHPNPSGTSYNEQFF	TGTGCCAGCAGCCATCCCAATCCTAGCGGGACTTCCTACAATGAGCAGTTCTTC
TRBD1	TRBV6-5	TRBJ1-1	few	CASSFRTGRNTEAFF	TGTGCCAGCAGTTTCCGGACAGGGAGGAACACTGAAGCTTTCTTT
TRBD2	TRBV20-1	TRBJ2-1	NA	CSARPRLAGGPYNEQFF	TGCAGTGCTAGACCTCGACTAGCGGGGGGACCTTACAATGAGCAGTTCTTC
NA	TRBV12-3/TRBV12-4	TRBJ2-5	once	CASSLAVRAAGETQYF	TGTGCCAGCAGTTTAGCGGTGAGGGCGGCCGGGGAGACCCAGTACTTC
NA	TRBV28	TRBJ2-1	few	CTSLGGGSYNEQFF	TGTACCAGCCTCGGGGGCGGCTCCTACAATGAGCAGTTCTTC
NA	TRBV6-2/TRBV6-3	TRBJ2-2	few	CASSGTPLNTGELFF	TGTGCCAGCTCCGGGACTCCGCTGAACACCGGGGAGCTGTTTTTT
TRBD2	TRBV20-1	TRBJ2-7	NA	CSASVPGLAGREQYF	TGCAGTGCTAGTGTTCCGGGACTAGCGGGACGCGAGCAGTACTTC
TRBD1	TRBV11-2	TRBJ2-1	NA	CASSTGQHNEQFF	TGTGCCAGCAGCACGGGACAGCACAATGAGCAGTTCTTC
NA	TRBV7-9	TRBJ1-3	NA	CASGSHTIYF	TGTGCCAGCGGAAGTCACACCATATATTTT
TRBD1	TRBV12-3/TRBV12-4	TRBJ1-2	few	CASSDDRGDWDGYTF	TGTGCCAGCAGTGATGACAGGGGGGACTGGGATGGCTACACCTTC
NA	TRBV6-6	TRBJ2-3	once	CASSYSGSRTDTQYF	TGTGCCAGCAGTTACTCGGGCTCCCGCACAGATACGCAGTATTTT
NA	TRBV27	TRBJ2-6	NA	CASSLIGSGANVLTF	TGTGCCAGCAGTTTAATTGGATCTGGGGCCAACGTCCTGACTTTC
NA	TRBV12-3/TRBV12-4	TRBJ1-2	few	CASSLDEGYGYAF	TGTGCCAGCAGTTTGGACGAGGGCTATGGCTACGCCTTC
NA	TRBV10-3	TRBJ2-5	NA	CAAGGQQETQYF	TGTGCCGCCGGGGGGCAGCAAGAGACCCAGTACTTC